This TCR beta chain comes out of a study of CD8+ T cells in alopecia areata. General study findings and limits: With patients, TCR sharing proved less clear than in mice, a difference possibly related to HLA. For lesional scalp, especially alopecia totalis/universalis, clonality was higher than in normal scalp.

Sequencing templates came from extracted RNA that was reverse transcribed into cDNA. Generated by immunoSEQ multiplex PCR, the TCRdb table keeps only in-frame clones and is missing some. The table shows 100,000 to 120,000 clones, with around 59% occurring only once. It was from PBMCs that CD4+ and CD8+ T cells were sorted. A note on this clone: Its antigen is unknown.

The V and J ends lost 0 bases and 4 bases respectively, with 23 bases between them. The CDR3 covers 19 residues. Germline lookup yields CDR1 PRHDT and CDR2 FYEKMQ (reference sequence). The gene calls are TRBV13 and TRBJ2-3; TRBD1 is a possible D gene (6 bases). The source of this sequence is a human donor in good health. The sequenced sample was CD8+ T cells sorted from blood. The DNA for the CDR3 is TGTGCCAGCAGCTTAGGGGGGGCCTCTGCGTCCTACCGCCCAGATACGCAGTATTTT. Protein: CASSLGGASASYRPDTQYF.